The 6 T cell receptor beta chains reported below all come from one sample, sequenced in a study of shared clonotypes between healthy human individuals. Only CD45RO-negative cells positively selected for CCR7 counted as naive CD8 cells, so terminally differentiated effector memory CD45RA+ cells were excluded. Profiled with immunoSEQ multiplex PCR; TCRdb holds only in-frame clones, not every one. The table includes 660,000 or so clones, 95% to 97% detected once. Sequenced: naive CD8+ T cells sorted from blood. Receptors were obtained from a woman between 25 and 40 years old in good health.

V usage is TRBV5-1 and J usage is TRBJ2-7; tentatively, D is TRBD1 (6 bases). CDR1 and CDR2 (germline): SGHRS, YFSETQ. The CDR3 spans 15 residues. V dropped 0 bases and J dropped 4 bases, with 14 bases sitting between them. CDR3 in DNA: TGCGCCAGCAGCTTGGGTGCAGGGGCGCCGTACGAGCAGTACTTC. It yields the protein CASSLGAGAPYEQYF.

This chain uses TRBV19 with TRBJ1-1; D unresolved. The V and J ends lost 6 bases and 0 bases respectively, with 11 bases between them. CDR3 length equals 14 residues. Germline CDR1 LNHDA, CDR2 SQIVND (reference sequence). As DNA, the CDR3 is TGTGCCAGTAGGAAGAGAGATATGAACACTGAAGCTTTCTTT. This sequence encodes CASRKRDMNTEAFF.

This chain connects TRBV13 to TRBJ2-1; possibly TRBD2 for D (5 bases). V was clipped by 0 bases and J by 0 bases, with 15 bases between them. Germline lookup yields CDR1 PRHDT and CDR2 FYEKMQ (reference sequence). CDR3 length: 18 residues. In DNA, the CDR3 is TGTGCCAGCAGCTTAGGGGCCCCTACTAGAAGCTCCTACAATGAGCAGTTCTTC. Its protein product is CASSLGAPTRSSYNEQFF. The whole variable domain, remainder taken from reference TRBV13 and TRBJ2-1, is AAGVIQSPRHLIKEKRETATLKCYPIPRHDTVYWYQQGPGQDPQFLISFYEKMQSDKGSIPDRFSAQQFSDYHSELNMSSLELGDSALYFCASSLGAPTRSSYNEQFFGPGTRLTVL.

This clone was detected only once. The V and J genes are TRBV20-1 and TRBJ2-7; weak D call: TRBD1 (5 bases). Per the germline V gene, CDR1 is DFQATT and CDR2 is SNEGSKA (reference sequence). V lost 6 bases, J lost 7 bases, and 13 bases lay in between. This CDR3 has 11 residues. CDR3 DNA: TGCAGTGCCACGGACACCCTGGAGCAGTACTTC. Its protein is CSATDTLEQYF.

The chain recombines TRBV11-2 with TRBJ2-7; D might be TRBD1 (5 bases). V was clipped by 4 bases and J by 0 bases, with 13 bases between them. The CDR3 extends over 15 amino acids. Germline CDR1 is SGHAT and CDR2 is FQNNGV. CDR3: CASSSGSRASYEQYF. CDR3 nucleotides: TGTGCCAGCAGCTCAGGGTCCCGAGCCTCCTACGAGCAGTACTTC.

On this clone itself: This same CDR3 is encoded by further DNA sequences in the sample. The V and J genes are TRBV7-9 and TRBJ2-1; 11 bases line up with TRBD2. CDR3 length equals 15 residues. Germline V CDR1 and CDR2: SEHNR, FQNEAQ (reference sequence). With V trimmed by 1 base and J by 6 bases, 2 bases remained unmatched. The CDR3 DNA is TGTGCCAGCAGCTTAGGCCTAGCGGGAGGCAATGAGCAGTTCTTC. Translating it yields CASSLGLAGGNEQFF.